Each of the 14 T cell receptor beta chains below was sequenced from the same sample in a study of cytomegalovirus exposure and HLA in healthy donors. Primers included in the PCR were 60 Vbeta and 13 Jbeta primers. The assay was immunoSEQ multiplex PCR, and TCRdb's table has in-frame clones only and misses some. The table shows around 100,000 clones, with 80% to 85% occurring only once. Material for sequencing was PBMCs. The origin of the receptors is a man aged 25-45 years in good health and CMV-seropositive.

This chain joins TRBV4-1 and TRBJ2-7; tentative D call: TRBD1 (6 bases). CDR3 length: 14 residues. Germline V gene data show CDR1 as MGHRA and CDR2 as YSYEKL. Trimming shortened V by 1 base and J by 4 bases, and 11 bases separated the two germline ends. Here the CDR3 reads CASSQGGTGYEQYF. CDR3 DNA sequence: TGCGCCAGCAGCCAAGGGGGTACAGGGTACGAGCAGTACTTC.

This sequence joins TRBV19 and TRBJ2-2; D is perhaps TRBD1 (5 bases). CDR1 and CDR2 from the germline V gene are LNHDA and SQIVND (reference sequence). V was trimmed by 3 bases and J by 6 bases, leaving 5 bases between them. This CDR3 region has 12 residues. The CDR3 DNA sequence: TGTGCCAGTAGTATGGGGCCCGGGGAGCTGTTTTTT. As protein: CASSMGPGELFF. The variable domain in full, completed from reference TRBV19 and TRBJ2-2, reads DGGITQSPKYLFRKEGQNVTLSCEQNLNHDAMYWYRQDPGQGLRLIYYSQIVNDFQKGDIAEGYSVSREKKESFPLTVTSAQKNPTAFYLCASSMGPGELFFGEGSRLTVL.

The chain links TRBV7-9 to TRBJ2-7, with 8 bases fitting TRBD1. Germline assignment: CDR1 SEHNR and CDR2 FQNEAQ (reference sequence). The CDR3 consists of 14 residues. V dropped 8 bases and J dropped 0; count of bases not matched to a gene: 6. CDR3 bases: TGTGCCAGCGGTGGCAGGGGGCTCTCCTACGAGCAGTACTTC. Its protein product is CASGGRGLSYEQYF.

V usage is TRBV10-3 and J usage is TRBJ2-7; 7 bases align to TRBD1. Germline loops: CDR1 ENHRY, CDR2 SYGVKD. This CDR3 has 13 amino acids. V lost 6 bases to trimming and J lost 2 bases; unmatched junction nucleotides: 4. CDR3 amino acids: CAISRDRAYEQYF. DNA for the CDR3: TGTGCCATCAGCAGAGACAGGGCCTACGAGCAGTACTTC.

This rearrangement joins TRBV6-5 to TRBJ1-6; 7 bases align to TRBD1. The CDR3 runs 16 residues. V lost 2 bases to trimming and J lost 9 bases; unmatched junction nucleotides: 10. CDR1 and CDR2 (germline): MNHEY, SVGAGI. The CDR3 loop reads CASSYTGTDTGSPLHF. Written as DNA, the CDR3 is TGTGCCAGCAGTTACACCGGGACAGATACGGGTTCACCCCTCCACTTT.

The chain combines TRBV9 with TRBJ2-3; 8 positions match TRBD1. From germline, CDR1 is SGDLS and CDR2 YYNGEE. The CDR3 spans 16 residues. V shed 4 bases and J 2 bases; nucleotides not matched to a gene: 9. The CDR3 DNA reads TGTGCCAGCAGCCTACGGGACAGGCCTCCCACAGATACGCAGTATTTT. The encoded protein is CASSLRDRPPTDTQYF.

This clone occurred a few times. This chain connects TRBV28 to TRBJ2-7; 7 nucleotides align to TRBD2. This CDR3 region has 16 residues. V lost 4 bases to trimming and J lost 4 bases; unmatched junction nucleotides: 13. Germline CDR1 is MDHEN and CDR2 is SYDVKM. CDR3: CASSSGRTNGGYEQYV. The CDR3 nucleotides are TGTGCCAGCAGTTCCGGACGTACCAACGGGGGGTACGAGCAGTACGTC.

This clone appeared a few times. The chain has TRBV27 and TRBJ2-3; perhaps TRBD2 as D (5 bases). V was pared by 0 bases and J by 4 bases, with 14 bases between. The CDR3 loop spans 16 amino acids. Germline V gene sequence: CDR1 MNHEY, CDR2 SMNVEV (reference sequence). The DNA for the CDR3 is TGTGCCAGCAGTTTATCCCCCACTACCGGGGCAGATACGCAGTATTTT. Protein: CASSLSPTTGADTQYF.

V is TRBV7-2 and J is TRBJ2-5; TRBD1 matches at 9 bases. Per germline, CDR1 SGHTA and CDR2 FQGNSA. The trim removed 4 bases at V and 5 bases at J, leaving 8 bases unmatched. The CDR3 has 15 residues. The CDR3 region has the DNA TGTGCCAGCAGCTCACAGGGGGCATTCGGGGAGACCCAGTACTTC. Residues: CASSSQGAFGETQYF.

In nucleotides, the CDR3 is TGTGCCAGCAGCCAAGGGCCCTTTGGGGGCGCGTACACCGGGGAGCTGTTTTTT. Amino acid sequence: CASSQGPFGGAYTGELFF. V usage is TRBV4-2 and J usage is TRBJ2-2; possibly TRBD1 for D (6 bases). Germline CDR1 LGHNA, CDR2 YNFKEQ. The CDR3 extends over 18 amino acids. Trimming took off 1 base at V and 3 bases at J, with 18 bases between the two ends.

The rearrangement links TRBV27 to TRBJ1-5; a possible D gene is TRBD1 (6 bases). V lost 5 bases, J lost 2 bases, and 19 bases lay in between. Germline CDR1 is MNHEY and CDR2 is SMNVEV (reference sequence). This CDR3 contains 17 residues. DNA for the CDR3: TGTGCCAGCAGTCCTTGGATGAGAGGGGGAGGCAATCAGCCCCAGCATTTT. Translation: CASSPWMRGGGNQPQHF.

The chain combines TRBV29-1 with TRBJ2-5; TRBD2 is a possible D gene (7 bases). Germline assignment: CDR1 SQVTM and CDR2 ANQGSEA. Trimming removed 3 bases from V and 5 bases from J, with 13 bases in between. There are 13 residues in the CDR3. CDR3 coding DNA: TGCAGCGTTGAGGCCCGGGGGGCGGAGACCCAGTACTTC. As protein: CSVEARGAETQYF.

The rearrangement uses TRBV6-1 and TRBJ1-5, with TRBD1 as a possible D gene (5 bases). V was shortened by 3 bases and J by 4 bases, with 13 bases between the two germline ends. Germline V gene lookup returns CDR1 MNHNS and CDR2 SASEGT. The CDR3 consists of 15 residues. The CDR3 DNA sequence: TGTGCCAGCAGTGATCGCATACCAGGGAATCAGCCCCAGCATTTT. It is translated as CASSDRIPGNQPQHF.

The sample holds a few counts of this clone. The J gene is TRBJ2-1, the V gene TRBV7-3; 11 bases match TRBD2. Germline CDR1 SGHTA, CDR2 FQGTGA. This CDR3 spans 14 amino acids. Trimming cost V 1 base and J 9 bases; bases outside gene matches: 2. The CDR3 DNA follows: TGTGCCAGCAGCTTAAATAGCGGGGGGGCTGAGCAGTTCTTC. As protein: CASSLNSGGAEQFF.